These 31 T cell receptor beta chains originate from one sample sequenced in a study of blood T cell repertoires in COVID-19. TCRdb's copy holds only in-frame clones and misses some; the assay was immunoSEQ multiplex PCR. The sample carries 200,000 to 250,000 clones, roughly 88% recorded once. Sequencing was done on a sample of peripheral blood. The receptors come from a man between 18 and 35 years old with active or convalescent COVID-19.

The rearrangement links TRBV7-8 to TRBJ1-5; 11 bases fit TRBD1. CDR3 length: 15 amino acids. Losses at the gene ends were 4 bases for V and 6 bases for J; bases not matched to a gene: 5. Germline CDR1 reads SGHVS; CDR2 reads FQNEAQ. CDR3 coding DNA: TGTGCCAGCAGCTCGGACAGGGGGCATGGTCAGCCCCAGCATTTT. This gives the protein CASSSDRGHGQPQHF.

The genes are TRBV28 and TRBJ2-2; no clear D. The length of the CDR3 is 14 residues. Germline-derived CDR1 and CDR2 are MDHEN and SYDVKM. V was shortened by 0 bases and J by 7 bases, with 9 bases between the two germline ends. CDR3 nucleotide sequence: TGTGCCAGCAGTTTATGGGGCAAGGACGGGGAGCTGTTTTTT. Its protein product is CASSLWGKDGELFF.

This chain uses TRBV27 with TRBJ1-6; 9 bases line up with TRBD1. Germline V gives CDR1 MNHEY, CDR2 SMNVEV (reference sequence). The V and J ends lost 7 bases and 2 bases, in that order; junction bases with no gene match: 12. The CDR3 consists of 18 residues. CDR3 sequence: CASTEGQGIDPYNSPLHF. The CDR3 DNA reads TGTGCCAGCACCGAGGGACAGGGAATCGACCCCTATAATTCACCCCTCCACTTT.

The V gene is TRBV6-6, the J gene TRBJ2-7; D is uncertain. This CDR3 region has 11 residues. The V and J ends lost 6 bases and 4 bases respectively, with 7 bases between them. In germline, CDR1 is MNHNY, CDR2 SVGAGI (reference sequence). CDR3 amino acids: CASRSQYEQYF. CDR3 nucleotide sequence: TGTGCCAGCAGATCCCAGTACGAGCAGTACTTC.

This chain connects TRBV2 to TRBJ2-1, with TRBD2 matching 12 bases. Germline trimming cut 1 base from V and 1 base from J; bases unmatched to any gene: 2. In germline, CDR1 is SNHLY, CDR2 FYNNEI. This CDR3 spans 17 amino acids. CDR3 in DNA: TGTGCCAGCAGTGAAGGACTAGCGGGAGAGTCCTACAATGAGCAGTTCTTC. Translating it yields CASSEGLAGESYNEQFF.

The genes are TRBV28 and TRBJ1-2; D ambiguous. The CDR3 runs 15 residues. V lost 2 bases and J 5 bases, leaving 15 bases between the germline ends. Looked up from germline, CDR1 is MDHEN and CDR2 is SYDVKM. The CDR3, as DNA: TGTGCCAGCAGTTTAACGATGGGTCCCGGGTATGGCTACACCTTC. Its translation is CASSLTMGPGYGYTF.

The genes are TRBV28 and TRBJ1-5; 7 nucleotides agree with TRBD1. CDR3 length: 15 residues. Trimming at V came to 2 bases and at J to 6 bases, leaving 7 bases not matched to a gene. CDR1 and CDR2 from the germline V gene are MDHEN and SYDVKM. CDR3 region: CASSLDRVGGQPQHF. For the CDR3, the DNA is TGTGCCAGCAGTTTAGACAGGGTGGGAGGTCAGCCCCAGCATTTT.

The V call is TRBV2, the J call TRBJ1-2; TRBD1 matches at 9 bases. J was trimmed by 2 bases and V by 4 bases; bases with no gene match: 2. The CDR3 sequence is 14 residues long. Germline values: CDR1 SNHLY, CDR2 FYNNEI. Here the CDR3 DNA reads TGTGCCAGCAGTGTGACAGGGGGGAACTATGGCTACACCTTC. Translated, it gives CASSVTGGNYGYTF.

The V and J genes are TRBV6-4 and TRBJ1-5; no reliable D call. Germline V gene lookup returns CDR1 MRHNA and CDR2 SNTAGT. The CDR3 covers 11 residues. V gave up 7 bases and J gave up 3 bases, with 4 bases separating them. CDR3 protein: CASIINQPQHF. Here the CDR3 DNA reads TGTGCCAGCATTATCAATCAGCCCCAGCATTTT.

This clone has only a few counts. The gene calls are TRBV6-6 and TRBJ1-5; TRBD1 agrees at 12 bases. CDR1 MNHNY and CDR2 SVGAGI come from the germline V gene (reference sequence). The V gene end was trimmed by 5 bases and the J gene end by 5 bases; junction bases not matched to a gene: 4. The CDR3 has 15 amino acids. Here the CDR3 DNA reads TGTGCCAGCAGTGCCGGGACAGGGGGCTATCAGCCCCAGCATTTT. As protein: CASSAGTGGYQPQHF.

CDR3 region: CATGPTGMLDTGELFF. DNA for the CDR3: TGTGCCACCGGCCCGACAGGGATGTTGGACACCGGGGAGCTGTTTTTT. This chain uses TRBV24-1 with TRBJ2-2; TRBD1 aligns across 7 bases. V shed 9 bases and J 3 bases; nucleotides not matched to a gene: 12. CDR1 KGHDR and CDR2 SFDVKD come from the germline V gene. CDR3 length: 16 residues.

The chain links TRBV28 to TRBJ2-5, with D unresolved. Germline V gene lookup returns CDR1 MDHEN and CDR2 SYDVKM. The V end was cut by 1 base, the J end by 0 bases, with 6 bases between. The CDR3 extends over 14 amino acids. CDR3 nucleotide sequence: TGTGCCAGCAGTTTATTAGACTACCAAGAGACCCAGTACTTC. The encoded protein is CASSLLDYQETQYF.

The rearrangement links TRBV5-5 to TRBJ1-2, with 7 bases matching TRBD1. J gave up 5 bases and V 4 bases, and 8 bases lay outside the gene matches. Germline-derived CDR1 and CDR2 are SGHKS and YYEKEE (reference sequence). This CDR3 comprises 14 residues. The CDR3 reads CASSRGQTEYGYTF. The CDR3 DNA is TGTGCCAGCAGCCGGGGACAGACTGAGTATGGCTACACCTTC. Looking up the rest from reference TRBV5-5 and TRBJ1-2 gives the full variable domain: DAGVTQSPTHLIKTRGQQVTLRCSPISGHKSVSWYQQVLGQGPQFIFQYYEKEERGRGNFPDRFSARQFPNYSSELNVNALLLGDSALYLCASSRGQTEYGYTFGSGTRLTVV.

This clone occurred once. This chain connects TRBV30 to TRBJ1-4; 9 positions agree with TRBD1. Unmatched junction bases numbered 5, after V lost 5 bases and J lost 7 bases. The germline V gene encodes CDR1 GTSNPN and CDR2 SVGIG (reference sequence). There are 13 residues in the CDR3. CDR3 loop: CAWEQGAGEKLFF. In DNA form, the CDR3 reads TGTGCCTGGGAACAGGGGGCGGGTGAAAAACTGTTTTTT.

The chain couples TRBV3-1 (or the pseudogene TRBV3-2) to TRBJ2-1, with TRBD2 matching 7 bases. Trimming took 6 bases from V and 5 from J; bases not matched to a gene: 7. This CDR3 has 14 amino acids. Looked up from germline, CDR1 is LGHDT and CDR2 is YNNKEL (reference sequence). CDR3 nucleotide sequence: TGTGCCAGCAGGCAGGCGGGGGTTAACAATGAGCAGTTCTTC. Protein sequence: CASRQAGVNNEQFF.

This clone was counted a single time. The chain employs TRBV29-1 and TRBJ1-1, with D possibly being TRBD1 (5 bases). The CDR3 is 15 amino acids. With 5 bases removed from V and 1 base from J, the gap between germline ends came to 17 bases. Per the germline V gene, CDR1 is SQVTM and CDR2 is ANQGSEA. CDR3 sequence (DNA): TGCAGCGTTCACCTGCGATCAGGGCCGAACACTGAAGCTTTCTTT. It encodes CSVHLRSGPNTEAFF. The entire variable domain, with the rest obtained from reference TRBV29-1 and TRBJ1-1, is as follows: SAVISQKPSRDICQRGTSLTIQCQVDSQVTMMFWYRQQPGQSLTLIATANQGSEATYESGFVIDKFPISRPNLTFSTLTVSNMSPEDSSIYLCSVHLRSGPNTEAFFGQGTRLTVV.

The genes are TRBV9 and TRBJ1-6, with D perhaps matching TRBD1 (6 bases). The germline V gene has CDR1 SGDLS and CDR2 YYNGEE. This CDR3 has 15 residues. V lost 3 bases and J 5 bases, leaving 12 bases between the germline ends. The DNA for the CDR3 is TGTGCCAGCAGCGGAGGGGGACGGAATAATTCACCCCTCCACTTT. As protein: CASSGGGRNNSPLHF.

The rearrangement uses TRBV25-1 and TRBJ2-3, with TRBD2 as a possible D gene (5 bases). Germline CDR1 reads MGHDK; CDR2 reads SYGVNS. This CDR3 has 17 residues. The germline V and J ends were trimmed by 1 base and 0 bases, with 14 bases remaining between them. The CDR3 here is CASSESPPTGSTDTQYF. DNA of the CDR3: TGTGCCAGCAGTGAATCACCCCCCACGGGGAGCACAGATACGCAGTATTTT.

The V and J genes are TRBV6-1 and TRBJ1-6; D possibly corresponds to TRBD1 (6 bases). This CDR3 has 16 amino acids. With 2 bases removed from V and 7 bases from J, the gap between germline ends came to 15 bases. The germline V gene has CDR1 MNHNS and CDR2 SASEGT. CDR3 coding DNA: TGTGCCAGCAGTGAAAACAGGGTTTTCGGAAATTCACCCCTCCACTTT. Translating gives CASSENRVFGNSPLHF.

The sample holds one count of this clone. CDR3 bases: TGTGCCAGCAGCTTAATCGAGCGGGATCTAAACAATGAGCAGTTCTTC. Its protein is CASSLIERDLNNEQFF. The chain couples TRBV7-4 to TRBJ2-1; 7 bases line up with TRBD2. Germline assignment: CDR1 SGHVT and CDR2 SQSDAQ. With V trimmed by 2 bases and J by 5 bases, 9 bases remained unmatched. The CDR3 is 16 amino acids.

The chain employs TRBV24-1 and TRBJ2-7; TRBD1 agrees at 7 bases. Germline CDR1 reads KGHDR; CDR2 reads SFDVKD. The V and J ends lost 1 base and 2 bases, in that order; junction bases with no gene match: 1. CDR3 length equals 14 residues. CDR3 sequence (DNA): TGTGCCACCAGTGATTTCGGACAGGCCTACGAGCAGTACTTC. Translation: CATSDFGQAYEQYF.

This chain links TRBV30 with TRBJ1-6, with D maybe TRBD1 (6 bases). CDR1 is GTSNPN and CDR2 is SVGIG in the germline V gene (reference sequence). V dropped 1 base and J dropped 7 bases, with 8 bases sitting between them. This CDR3 has 13 residues. Here the CDR3 reads CAWSGQGNSPLHF. In DNA, the CDR3 is TGTGCCTGGAGTGGTCAGGGGAATTCACCCCTCCACTTT.

The chain joins TRBV13 to TRBJ1-1; 10 nucleotides line up with TRBD1. The CDR3 totals 15 residues. Per germline, CDR1 PRHDT and CDR2 FYEKMQ (reference sequence). V shed 5 bases and J 6 bases; nucleotides not matched to a gene: 9. As DNA, the CDR3 is TGTGCCAGCAGCCTGACCGGGACAGGGGACCCTGAAGCTTTCTTT. As protein: CASSLTGTGDPEAFF.

This clone showed up just a few times. This sequence joins TRBV27 and TRBJ1-1, with TRBD1 matching 7 bases. Germline V gene sequence: CDR1 MNHEY, CDR2 SMNVEV (reference sequence). J lost 1 base, V lost 5 bases, and 10 bases had no gene match. This CDR3 has 16 residues. CDR3 in DNA: TGTGCCAGCAGTCCCCCTAGGGACAGAGGGAACACTGAAGCTTTCTTT. It yields the protein CASSPPRDRGNTEAFF.

This chain joins TRBV5-8 and TRBJ1-5; weak D call: TRBD1 (5 bases). Germline-derived CDR1 and CDR2 are SGHTS and YDEGEE. V was trimmed by 3 bases and J by 1 base, leaving 11 bases between them. The CDR3 consists of 15 residues. The CDR3 is CASSSLGGSNQPQHF. The CDR3, as DNA: TGTGCCAGCAGCTCCCTCGGGGGGAGCAATCAGCCCCAGCATTTT.

This clone has a single count. V usage is TRBV5-4 and J usage is TRBJ2-3; 13 bases are shared with TRBD2. Unmatched junction bases numbered 6, after V lost 4 bases and J lost 4 bases. Germline loops: CDR1 SGHNT, CDR2 YYREEE (reference sequence). The CDR3 spans 16 residues. The CDR3 coding sequence is TGTGCCAGCAGCCCCCGAACTAGCGGGAGGGCAGATACGCAGTATTTT. Translating gives CASSPRTSGRADTQYF.

This chain links TRBV7-2 with TRBJ2-5; no definite D call. The CDR3 contains 14 residues. Trimming cost V 5 bases and J 7 bases, with 17 bases left between them. Germline V gene data show CDR1 as SGHTA and CDR2 as FQGNSA. The CDR3 region is CASSRPSPGGTQYF. The CDR3 DNA reads TGTGCCAGCAGCCGCCCATCCCCTGGCGGGACCCAGTACTTC.

This chain joins TRBV6-5 and TRBJ1-2, with 7 bases aligning to TRBD1. The J segment lost 4 bases and the V segment lost 5 bases, leaving 10 bases of the junction unmatched. This CDR3 region has 15 residues. The germline CDR1 and CDR2 sequences are MNHEY and SVGAGI. For the CDR3, the DNA is TGTGCCAGCAGTCACGGAGGGGGCACCACCTATGGCTACACCTTC. The encoded protein is CASSHGGGTTYGYTF.

The chain employs TRBV6-2 or TRBV6-3 and TRBJ1-2, with D uncertain. The germline V gene encodes CDR1 MNHEY and CDR2 SVGEGT. CDR3 size: 15 residues. The V end was cut by 2 bases, the J end by 4 bases, with 14 bases between. The CDR3 bases are TGTGCCAGCAGTTACGGGCTGCCCCGGATCTATGGCTACACCTTC. Protein sequence: CASSYGLPRIYGYTF.

To note about this clone: Sequence at one end of the junction differs from germline and may be a read error. V is TRBV6-1 and J is TRBJ2-2, with 10 bases that match TRBD1. The CDR3 spans 15 residues. Germline CDR1 reads MNHNS; CDR2 reads SASEGT. This chain's CDR3 is CASREGTGVTGELFF. In DNA, the CDR3 is TGTGCCAGCAGAGAAGGGACAGGGGTCACCGGGGAGCTGTTTTTT.

The chain couples TRBV4-3 to TRBJ1-1; 9 nucleotides agree with TRBD1. The germline gives CDR1 LGHNA, CDR2 YSLEER. The CDR3 sequence is 15 residues long. V trimming: 4 bases; J trimming: 1 base; junction bases outside the gene matches: 4. The CDR3 DNA reads as TGCGCCAGCAGCCCAACAGGGGGCGCGAACACTGAAGCTTTCTTT. Amino acid sequence: CASSPTGGANTEAFF.